A selection of T cell receptor beta chains follows, all from one sample in a study of blood T cell repertoires in COVID-19. Profiled with immunoSEQ multiplex PCR; TCRdb holds only in-frame clones, not every one. Among fewer than 400,000 clones, over 85% were seen once, and the ten largest hold about 1.7%. Sequencing was done on a sample of PBMCs or T cells enriched from blood (not recorded which). The receptors derive from a woman in her 30s who had recovered from COVID-19. Both conserved end residues are part of each CDR3. The D gene is left open where the match is weak. Only part of the rows carry a size: once, few, many, or a class if the clone is expanded.

d_gene: -
v_gene: TRBV7-2
abundance: -
j_gene: TRBJ2-5
CDR3nt: TGTGCCAGCAGCAGCGACAGGGAGGTTAGGGAGACCCAGTACTTC
CDR3aa: CASSSDREVRETQYF

d_gene: -
v_gene: TRBV5-1
abundance: -
j_gene: TRBJ2-1
CDR3nt: TGCGCCAGCAGCCCAGGACTTAGCTCCTACAATGAGCAGTTCTTC
CDR3aa: CASSPGLSSYNEQFF

d_gene: -
v_gene: TRBV27
abundance: once
j_gene: TRBJ2-2
CDR3nt: TGTGCCAGCAGTTCGCCCGGGACAACCAACACCGGGGAGCTGTTTTTT
CDR3aa: CASSSPGTTNTGELFF

d_gene: -
v_gene: TRBV5-1
abundance: -
j_gene: TRBJ2-5
CDR3nt: TGCGCCAGCAGCCAAGCCCTAGAGACCCAGTACTTC
CDR3aa: CASSQALETQYF

d_gene: -
v_gene: TRBV9
abundance: -
j_gene: TRBJ1-3
CDR3nt: TGTGCCAGCAGCGTAGGAGGCAGAGCCACTGGAAACACCATATATTTT
CDR3aa: CASSVGGRATGNTIYF

d_gene: TRBD1
v_gene: TRBV6-5
abundance: -
j_gene: TRBJ1-1
CDR3nt: TGTGCCAGCAGAACGACAGGGGGATCAGGGGAAGCTTTCTTT
CDR3aa: CASRTTGGSGEAFF

d_gene: TRBD2
v_gene: TRBV2
abundance: -
j_gene: TRBJ2-1
CDR3nt: TGTGCCAGCAGCGAAGCGGGGGGGGCAGGGAATCGTTTGAGTGAGCAGTTCTTC
CDR3aa: CASSEAGGAGNRLSEQFF

d_gene: -
v_gene: TRBV7-3
abundance: -
j_gene: TRBJ1-2
CDR3nt: TGTGCCAGCAGCTTAATTGCAGGGGTCTATGGCTACACCTTC
CDR3aa: CASSLIAGVYGYTF

d_gene: TRBD2
v_gene: TRBV20-1
abundance: -
j_gene: TRBJ2-3
CDR3nt: TGCAGTGCTAGTCTGGGGACTAGCGGGGGCAACACAGATACGCAGTATTTT
CDR3aa: CSASLGTSGGNTDTQYF

d_gene: TRBD1
v_gene: TRBV5-4
abundance: -
j_gene: TRBJ1-6
CDR3nt: TGTGCCAGCAGATCGACAGGGAATTCACCCCTCCACTTT
CDR3aa: CASRSTGNSPLHF

d_gene: -
v_gene: TRBV4-2
abundance: -
j_gene: TRBJ1-4
CDR3nt: TGTGCCAGCAGCCAAGATCTGTGGGGGCCCCATGAAAAACTGTTTTTT
CDR3aa: CASSQDLWGPHEKLFF

d_gene: TRBD2
v_gene: TRBV11-2
abundance: -
j_gene: TRBJ2-1
CDR3nt: TGTGCCAGCACGATAGCGGGAGCGGGTTACAATGAGCAGTTCTTC
CDR3aa: CASTIAGAGYNEQFF

d_gene: TRBD1
v_gene: TRBV30
abundance: -
j_gene: TRBJ1-6
CDR3nt: TGTGCCGGACAGGACAGGAATAATTCACCCCTCCACTTT
CDR3aa: CAGQDRNNSPLHF

d_gene: -
v_gene: TRBV12-3/TRBV12-4
abundance: once
j_gene: TRBJ1-1
CDR3nt: TGTGCCAGCAGGGGAGACACTGAAGCTTTCTTT
CDR3aa: CASRGDTEAFF

d_gene: -
v_gene: TRBV12-3/TRBV12-4
abundance: -
j_gene: TRBJ2-4
CDR3nt: TGTGCCACAAGTGGAGGGGCCAAAAACATTCAGTACTTC
CDR3aa: CATSGGAKNIQYF

d_gene: -
v_gene: TRBV28
abundance: -
j_gene: TRBJ1-3
CDR3nt: TGTGCCAGCAGCTTAATACAGGGTCCCGGAAACACCATATATTTT
CDR3aa: CASSLIQGPGNTIYF

d_gene: TRBD2
v_gene: TRBV6-2/TRBV6-3
abundance: -
j_gene: TRBJ2-7
CDR3nt: TGTGCCAGCAGTTTTGGTAGCGGGCCTTCCTACGAGCAGTACTTC
CDR3aa: CASSFGSGPSYEQYF

d_gene: -
v_gene: TRBV4-1
abundance: once
j_gene: TRBJ1-5
CDR3nt: TGCGCCAGCAGCCAAGACTTGACAGCTAGCAATCAGCCCCAGCATTTT
CDR3aa: CASSQDLTASNQPQHF

d_gene: TRBD1
v_gene: TRBV10-3
abundance: -
j_gene: TRBJ1-1
CDR3nt: TGTGCCATCAGTGAAGGGGACAGGGGGGTTGGAACTGAAGCTTTCTTT
CDR3aa: CAISEGDRGVGTEAFF

d_gene: TRBD2
v_gene: TRBV30
abundance: -
j_gene: TRBJ2-2
CDR3nt: TGTGCCTGGAGTCCGACGTGGCGGGGGAGGAACACCGGGGAGCTGTTTTTT
CDR3aa: CAWSPTWRGRNTGELFF

d_gene: TRBD1
v_gene: TRBV18
abundance: -
j_gene: TRBJ1-6
CDR3nt: TGTGCCAGCTCACCAGGAGGGGGCAATTCACCCCTCCACTTT
CDR3aa: CASSPGGGNSPLHF

d_gene: TRBD1
v_gene: TRBV30
abundance: -
j_gene: TRBJ1-4
CDR3nt: TGTGCCTGGAGTGGGAGTCAGGGGGGTGAAAAACTGTTTTTT
CDR3aa: CAWSGSQGGEKLFF

d_gene: TRBD1
v_gene: TRBV28
abundance: -
j_gene: TRBJ2-7
CDR3nt: TGTGCCAGCTGTAATACAGGGGGCAACGAGCAGTACTTC
CDR3aa: CASCNTGGNEQYF

d_gene: -
v_gene: TRBV6-5
abundance: -
j_gene: TRBJ2-3
CDR3nt: TGTGCCAGCAATAAACAGGGTACAGATACGCAGTATTTT
CDR3aa: CASNKQGTDTQYF

d_gene: -
v_gene: TRBV4-2
abundance: once
j_gene: TRBJ1-2
CDR3nt: TGTGCCAGCAGCCAAGGGGCAGGCCGCAATGCCTTCTATGGCTACACCTTC
CDR3aa: CASSQGAGRNAFYGYTF

d_gene: TRBD1
v_gene: TRBV28
abundance: -
j_gene: TRBJ1-5
CDR3nt: TGTGCCAGCAAGAAGACAGGGGTCACGGAGCCCCAGCATTTT
CDR3aa: CASKKTGVTEPQHF

d_gene: TRBD1
v_gene: TRBV5-1
abundance: few
j_gene: TRBJ2-4
CDR3nt: TGCGCCAGCAGCTTGGGGCACGGACAGGTGAACATTCAGTACTTC
CDR3aa: CASSLGHGQVNIQYF

d_gene: -
v_gene: TRBV6-5
abundance: -
j_gene: TRBJ2-2
CDR3nt: TGTGCCAGCCGAACAGGAGGGAGCACCGGGGAGCTGTTTTTT
CDR3aa: CASRTGGSTGELFF

d_gene: -
v_gene: TRBV27
abundance: -
j_gene: TRBJ2-1
CDR3nt: TGTGCCAGCAGTACACAAGGACTCCCCCTCAATGAGCAGTTCTTC
CDR3aa: CASSTQGLPLNEQFF

d_gene: TRBD2
v_gene: TRBV30
abundance: -
j_gene: TRBJ2-3
CDR3nt: TGTGCCTGGACCTCGGGGCTAGCGGGGCCCACAGATACGCAGTATTTT
CDR3aa: CAWTSGLAGPTDTQYF

d_gene: TRBD2
v_gene: TRBV27
abundance: -
j_gene: TRBJ2-3
CDR3nt: TGTGCCAGCAGTCAGATGGGGGAGAGCGGGAGTATAACAGATACGCAGTATTTT
CDR3aa: CASSQMGESGSITDTQYF

d_gene: -
v_gene: TRBV30
abundance: -
j_gene: TRBJ1-5
CDR3nt: TGTGCCTGGAGTGAGGGAGTTAGTGGCAATCAGCCCCAGCATTTT
CDR3aa: CAWSEGVSGNQPQHF

d_gene: TRBD2
v_gene: TRBV27
abundance: -
j_gene: TRBJ2-7
CDR3nt: TGTGCCAGCAGTCCCCGACTAGATGTGGCGGGAGTGGTCCGCTACGAGCAGTACTTC
CDR3aa: CASSPRLDVAGVVRYEQYF

d_gene: -
v_gene: TRBV2
abundance: -
j_gene: TRBJ1-2
CDR3nt: TGTGCCAGCAGTGTGGACAGCCGCGGCTATGGCTACACCTTC
CDR3aa: CASSVDSRGYGYTF

d_gene: -
v_gene: TRBV11-2
abundance: -
j_gene: TRBJ2-5
CDR3nt: TGTGCCAGCAGCTTAGGAGAGAAAGAGACCCAGTACTTC
CDR3aa: CASSLGEKETQYF

d_gene: TRBD1
v_gene: TRBV4-2
abundance: -
j_gene: TRBJ2-7
CDR3nt: TGTGCCAGCAGCCAAGAGACAGGGGGCTTTTACGAGCAGTACTTC
CDR3aa: CASSQETGGFYEQYF

d_gene: -
v_gene: TRBV6-2/TRBV6-3
abundance: -
j_gene: TRBJ1-2
CDR3nt: TGTGCCAGCAGTTCCTCACAGGGCCATGGGTACACCTTC
CDR3aa: CASSSSQGHGYTF

d_gene: -
v_gene: TRBV6-6
abundance: -
j_gene: TRBJ2-3
CDR3nt: TGTGCCAGCAGTTACTCTCAGTTTGGAGATACGCAGTATTTT
CDR3aa: CASSYSQFGDTQYF

d_gene: TRBD1
v_gene: TRBV20-1
abundance: -
j_gene: TRBJ1-2
CDR3nt: TGCAGTGCTAGTCGGGGGACAGCTTATGGCTACACCTTC
CDR3aa: CSASRGTAYGYTF

d_gene: -
v_gene: TRBV5-1
abundance: -
j_gene: TRBJ1-3
CDR3nt: TGCGCCAGCAGCATGAACGTCGGGGTAATTGGAAACACCATATATTTT
CDR3aa: CASSMNVGVIGNTIYF

d_gene: -
v_gene: TRBV5-1
abundance: -
j_gene: TRBJ2-5
CDR3nt: TGCGCCAGCAGCTTCTCCGGTTCCGCCTTTGTGGAGACCCAGTACTTC
CDR3aa: CASSFSGSAFVETQYF

d_gene: -
v_gene: TRBV29-1
abundance: -
j_gene: TRBJ2-7
CDR3nt: TGCAGCGTTGCACAGACGGAGGACGAGCAGTACTTC
CDR3aa: CSVAQTEDEQYF

d_gene: -
v_gene: TRBV15
abundance: -
j_gene: TRBJ2-1
CDR3nt: TGTGCCACCAGCAGATCTCTGCACAGTTTCTACAATGAGCAGTTCTTC
CDR3aa: CATSRSLHSFYNEQFF

d_gene: -
v_gene: TRBV2
abundance: -
j_gene: TRBJ1-5
CDR3nt: TGTGCCAGCAGTGAAGTATGGAGAAATAGCAATCAGCCCCAGCATTTT
CDR3aa: CASSEVWRNSNQPQHF

d_gene: TRBD1
v_gene: TRBV7-8
abundance: -
j_gene: TRBJ2-2
CDR3nt: TGTGCCAGCAGCCCTCCGGGACAGGGGCGCCCCGGGGAGCTGTTTTTT
CDR3aa: CASSPPGQGRPGELFF

d_gene: -
v_gene: TRBV21-1
abundance: -
j_gene: TRBJ1-5
CDR3nt: TGTGCCAGCAGCAAATTTAGGGGGCGAGACAATCAGCCCCAGCATTTT
CDR3aa: CASSKFRGRDNQPQHF

d_gene: -
v_gene: TRBV2
abundance: -
j_gene: TRBJ2-1
CDR3nt: TGTGCCAGCAGTGAAGTGGTGAGCTCCTACAATGAGCAGTTCTTC
CDR3aa: CASSEVVSSYNEQFF

d_gene: -
v_gene: TRBV28
abundance: -
j_gene: TRBJ1-1
CDR3nt: TGTGCCAGCAGTTCAGGGGCGAACACTGAAGCTTTCTTT
CDR3aa: CASSSGANTEAFF

d_gene: TRBD1
v_gene: TRBV2
abundance: -
j_gene: TRBJ1-5
CDR3nt: TGTGCCAGCAGTCTATTAGGGACAGGGGCTAATCAGCCCCAGCATTTT
CDR3aa: CASSLLGTGANQPQHF

d_gene: -
v_gene: TRBV6-5
abundance: -
j_gene: TRBJ1-2
CDR3nt: TGTGCCAGCAGTCCCGGGAGGAACTATGGCTACACCTTC
CDR3aa: CASSPGRNYGYTF

d_gene: -
v_gene: TRBV7-6
abundance: -
j_gene: TRBJ2-7
CDR3nt: TGTGCCAGCAGCTTCCCAGGGGACCCTACCTACGAGCAGTACTTC
CDR3aa: CASSFPGDPTYEQYF

d_gene: -
v_gene: TRBV28
abundance: -
j_gene: TRBJ1-4
CDR3nt: TGTGCCAGCAGTTCGGACAGCCGGGGTGAAAAACTGTTTTTT
CDR3aa: CASSSDSRGEKLFF